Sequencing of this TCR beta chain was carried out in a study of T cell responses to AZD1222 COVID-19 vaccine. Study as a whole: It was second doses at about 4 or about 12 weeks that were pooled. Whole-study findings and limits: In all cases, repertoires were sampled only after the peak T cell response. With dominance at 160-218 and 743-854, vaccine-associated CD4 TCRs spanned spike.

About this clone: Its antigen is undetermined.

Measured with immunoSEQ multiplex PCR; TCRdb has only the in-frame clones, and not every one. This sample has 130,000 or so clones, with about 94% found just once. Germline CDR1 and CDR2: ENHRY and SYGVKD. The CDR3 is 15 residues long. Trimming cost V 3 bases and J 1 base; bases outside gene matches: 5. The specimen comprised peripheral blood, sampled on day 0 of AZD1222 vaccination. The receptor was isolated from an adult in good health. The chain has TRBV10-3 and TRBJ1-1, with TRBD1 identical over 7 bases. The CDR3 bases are TGTGCCATCAGTGACTGGGGACAGCCGAACACTGAAGCTTTCTTT. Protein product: CAISDWGQPNTEAFF.